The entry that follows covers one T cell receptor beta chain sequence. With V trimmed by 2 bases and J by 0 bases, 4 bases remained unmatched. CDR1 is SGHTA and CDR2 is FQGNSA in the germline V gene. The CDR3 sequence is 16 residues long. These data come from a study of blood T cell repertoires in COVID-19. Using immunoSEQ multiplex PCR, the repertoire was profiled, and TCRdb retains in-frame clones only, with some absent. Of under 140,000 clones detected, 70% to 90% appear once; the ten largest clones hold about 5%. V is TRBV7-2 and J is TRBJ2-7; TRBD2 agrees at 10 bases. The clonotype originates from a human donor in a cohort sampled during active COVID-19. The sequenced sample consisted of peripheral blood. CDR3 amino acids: CASSLKASGGSYEQYF. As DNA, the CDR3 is TGTGCCAGCAGCTTAAAGGCTAGCGGGGGCTCCTACGAGCAGTACTTC.